This passage covers 18 T cell receptor beta chains from one sample sequenced in a study of shared clonotypes between healthy human individuals. The table came from immunoSEQ multiplex PCR; TCRdb's copy has only in-frame clones and leaves some out. This table has around 1,900,000 clones, roughly 95% appearing once. Naive CD8 isolation took CD45RO-negative cells positively selected for CCR7 and excluded terminally differentiated effector memory CD45RA+ cells. The sequencing sample was made of naive CD8+ T cells from PBMCs. The receptors originated from a man between 18 and 35 years old in good health. Some clones in this sample may be carry-over from other donors' samples.

This chain connects TRBV11-2 to TRBJ2-4; D possibly corresponds to TRBD2 (6 bases). Trimming took off 1 base at V and 1 base at J, with 11 bases between the two ends. Per the germline V gene, CDR1 is SGHAT and CDR2 is FQNNGV. The CDR3 sequence is 16 residues long. The CDR3 DNA sequence: TGTGCCAGCAGCTTAGGGGTCGGAGGGGCCAAAAACATTCAGTACTTC. Translated: CASSLGVGGAKNIQYF.

This chain joins TRBV19 and TRBJ2-3, with 7 bases aligning to TRBD2. Germline V gene data show CDR1 as LNHDA and CDR2 as SQIVND (reference sequence). This CDR3 contains 16 residues. V dropped 7 bases and J dropped 2; count of bases not matched to a gene: 12. CDR3 coding DNA: TGTGCCAGTAAGCTCCGGGCGGGAGTGATCACAGATACGCAGTATTTT. Translated, it gives CASKLRAGVITDTQYF. The full variable domain, its missing parts supplied by reference TRBV19 and TRBJ2-3, is DGGITQSPKYLFRKEGQNVTLSCEQNLNHDAMYWYRQDPGQGLRLIYYSQIVNDFQKGDIAEGYSVSREKKESFPLTVTSAQKNPTAFYLCASKLRAGVITDTQYFGPGTRLTVL.

The V and J genes are TRBV7-8 and TRBJ2-7; D is unresolved. Germline loops: CDR1 SGHVS, CDR2 FQNEAQ. Trimming shortened V by 5 bases and J by 5 bases, and 10 bases separated the two germline ends. The CDR3 contains 12 residues. The CDR3: CASSPARDEQYF. In DNA, the CDR3 is TGTGCCAGCAGCCCAGCCCGCGACGAGCAGTACTTC.

The gene calls are TRBV4-1 and TRBJ1-2; unclear D gene. Germline V gives CDR1 MGHRA, CDR2 YSYEKL. V lost 0 bases and J 3 bases, leaving 8 bases between the germline ends. The CDR3 is made up of 14 amino acids. CDR3: CASSQDVEDYGYTF. The DNA of the CDR3 is TGCGCCAGCAGCCAAGATGTCGAGGACTATGGCTACACCTTC.

This chain uses TRBV18 with TRBJ1-2; the D is unclear. The CDR3 runs 17 residues. Germline CDR1 and CDR2: KGHSH and LQKENI. V gave up 3 bases and J gave up 0 bases, with 17 bases separating them. The CDR3 loop reads CASSPTFRLSANYGYTF. The CDR3 coding sequence is TGTGCCAGCTCACCCACCTTTAGGTTATCGGCTAACTATGGCTACACCTTC.

This rearrangement joins TRBV10-3 to TRBJ2-7; 9 nucleotides match TRBD1. The V gene's germline CDR1 is ENHRY and CDR2 SYGVKD. The CDR3 totals 15 residues. Losses at the gene ends were 7 bases for V and 1 base for J; bases not matched to a gene: 8. The CDR3 protein is CAITKDRGPSYEQYF. The CDR3 nucleotides read TGTGCCATCACCAAGGACAGGGGCCCTTCCTACGAGCAGTACTTC.

The chain has TRBV27 and TRBJ2-5; D is perhaps TRBD1 (5 bases). Looked up from germline, CDR1 is MNHEY and CDR2 is SMNVEV (reference sequence). V lost 3 bases to trimming and J lost 0 bases, with 8 bases between them. The CDR3 spans 14 residues. In DNA, the CDR3 is TGTGCCAGCAGTTTTAGGGGATACCAAGAGACCCAGTACTTC. This sequence encodes CASSFRGYQETQYF.

V is TRBV7-9 and J is TRBJ2-4, with D tentatively TRBD2 (6 bases). Trimming removed 4 bases at V and 11 bases at J, with 15 bases between. There are 13 residues in the CDR3. Per germline, CDR1 SEHNR and CDR2 FQNEAQ (reference sequence). The DNA of the CDR3 is TGTGCCAGCAGCTCGGAGGGCGAGGGGTTTCAGTACTTC. It is translated as CASSSEGEGFQYF.

The rearrangement links TRBV5-5 to TRBJ2-7; D not certain. The CDR3 is 11 amino acids. V was cut by 4 bases and J by 4 bases, with 6 bases left in between. The V gene's germline CDR1 is SGHKS and CDR2 YYEKEE (reference sequence). The DNA for the CDR3 is TGTGCCAGCAGCCATGGGTACGAGCAGTACTTC. Translating gives CASSHGYEQYF.

The chain has TRBV28 and TRBJ2-5; D may be TRBD1 (5 bases). The CDR3 is 16 amino acids. The V and J ends lost 5 bases and 4 bases respectively, with 20 bases between them. Germline-derived CDR1 and CDR2 are MDHEN and SYDVKM. CDR3 loop: CASSGAGILARETQYF. In DNA, the CDR3 is TGTGCCAGCAGTGGGGCTGGCATATTAGCAAGAGAGACCCAGTACTTC.

The chain carries TRBV10-3 and TRBJ1-2; 9 nucleotides match TRBD1. CDR1 ENHRY and CDR2 SYGVKD come from the germline V gene. CDR3 length equals 15 residues. Trimming took 4 bases from V and 4 from J; bases not matched to a gene: 7. For the CDR3, the DNA is TGTGCCATCAGTGGCACAGGGGGCGTCGGCTATGGCTACACCTTC. Translation gives CAISGTGGVGYGYTF.

The chain couples TRBV7-9 to TRBJ2-7, with TRBD1 matching 11 bases. The germline V gene has CDR1 SEHNR and CDR2 FQNEAQ (reference sequence). This CDR3 is 14 amino acids long. J was trimmed by 5 bases and V by 5 bases; bases with no gene match: 5. In nucleotides, the CDR3 is TGTGCCAGCAGCGGATGGGACAGGGGGAACGAGCAGTACTTC. This translates into CASSGWDRGNEQYF. Based on the CDR3 plus reference TRBV7-9 and TRBJ2-7, the full variable domain is DTGVSQNPRHKITKRGQNVTFRCDPISEHNRLYWYRQTLGQGPEFLTYFQNEAQLEKSRLLSDRFSAERPKGSFSTLEIQRTEQGDSAMYLCASSGWDRGNEQYFGPGTRLTVT.

The chain links TRBV15 to TRBJ2-2, with TRBD1 matching over 9 bases. The V gene end was trimmed by 1 base and the J gene end by 6 bases; junction bases not matched to a gene: 3. The CDR3 has 15 residues. Germline V gene sequence: CDR1 LNHNV, CDR2 YYDKDF (reference sequence). The CDR3 reads CATSRGGQGSGELFF. For the CDR3, the DNA is TGTGCCACCAGCAGAGGGGGACAGGGATCCGGGGAGCTGTTTTTT.

This CDR3 reads CASSTGLAGASNEQFF. The DNA of the CDR3 is TGTGCCAGCAGCACGGGACTAGCGGGAGCCAGCAATGAGCAGTTCTTC. The rearrangement links TRBV9 to TRBJ2-1; 14 bases align to TRBD2. V dropped 4 bases and J dropped 6; count of bases not matched to a gene: 6. The germline CDR1 and CDR2 sequences are SGDLS and YYNGEE. This CDR3 spans 16 amino acids.

This rearrangement joins TRBV7-9 to TRBJ2-7; D unclear. The ends were cut back, 0 bases at V and 1 base at J, with 7 bases in the middle. Per germline, CDR1 SEHNR and CDR2 FQNEAQ (reference sequence). This CDR3 comprises 14 residues. CDR3 nucleotide sequence: TGTGCCAGCAGCTTAGCAGACCCATCCTACGAGCAGTACTTC. Its translation: CASSLADPSYEQYF.

The V gene is TRBV4-2, the J gene TRBJ2-5, with 7 bases lining up with TRBD2. The CDR3 totals 17 residues. CDR1 is LGHNA, CDR2 YNFKEQ, per germline. V lost 0 bases and J lost 5; bases outside the gene matches: 12. The CDR3 loop is CASSQDQGGRRGETQYF. CDR3 bases: TGTGCCAGCAGCCAAGATCAAGGCGGGAGACGTGGGGAGACCCAGTACTTC.

The rearrangement joins TRBV4-1 to TRBJ2-7; a possible D gene is TRBD1 (6 bases). The CDR3 spans 15 residues. V was pared by 3 bases and J by 7 bases, with 19 bases between. The germline V gene has CDR1 MGHRA and CDR2 YSYEKL. CDR3 region: CASSHPPGQGREQYF. The CDR3 DNA reads as TGCGCCAGCAGCCATCCTCCGGGGCAGGGGCGGGAGCAGTACTTC.

V usage is TRBV11-2 and J usage is TRBJ2-1; possible D gene TRBD2, 6 bases. Per the germline V gene, CDR1 is SGHAT and CDR2 is FQNNGV. This CDR3 is 14 amino acids long. Trimming pared 1 base from V and 9 bases from J, leaving 13 bases between. The CDR3 region has the DNA TGTGCCAGCAGCTTAGTATTTGCGGGGAGTGAGCAGTTCTTC. Encoded protein: CASSLVFAGSEQFF.